This TCR beta chain was recovered during a study of blood T cell repertoires in COVID-19 (dated by TCRdb to the early 2020s). In terms of the full investigation: The collaborator samples originated in the United States, Italy and Spain and spanned the acute and convalescent phases of COVID-19. The prospective study material was composed of cDNA or gDNA derived from T cells, B-cell-depleted T cells, or PBMCs. Deeply sampled blood TCRbeta repertoires from subjects exposed to, actively infected with, or recovered from COVID-19 were included in the dataset. The repertoires were released in a freely available public database intended as a resource for research on the immune response to SARS-CoV-2. The samples were drawn from two sources: the first 160 participants of the ongoing ImmuneRACE study, and fewer than 1,500 subjects contributed by 6 global collaborators. Nearly every sample came with metadata listing a de-identified subject ID, COVID-19 status, age in years and sex. HLA class I and class II types, where available, came from metadata supplied by the sample provider rather than from assay-based typing.

The immunoSEQ Assay, a bias-controlled multiplex PCR, was used to amplify TCRbeta CDR3 regions from genomic DNA. In the source study's methods: The number of nucleated cells in each sample was estimated from the amplification of reference gene primers within the assay. To quantify the absolute abundance of each unique TCRbeta CDR3 rearrangement, sequence reads were collapsed and filtered. For each sample, productive Simpson clonality was calculated as the square root of Simpson's diversity index over productive rearrangements. In TCRdb, the immuneACCESS table is reduced to in-frame sequences with V and J assigned. These tables do not hold every clone; where another copy was compared, an unresolved V gene accounts for under half, and the others remain unexplained. The V and J calls and the clone size are those of that table, but D and trimming were determined from the DNA. The table for this sample lists 150,000 to 200,000 clones; 90% to 95% of them were counted only once. The ten largest clones represent around 4.6% of the sample.

In the germline V gene, CDR1 corresponds to LGHNA and CDR2 to YNFKEQ. Taken from cysteine to phenylalanine, the CDR3 has 16 residues. The DNA shown is the 48-base CDR3, in frame from base 1. V ends up 4 bases short and J 4 bases short, with an unmatched junction base count of 8. The paper's findings and limits, for the study overall: Clinical and demographic metadata were provided uncurated, with the amount varying by source and participant.

Whole blood was collected in K2EDTA tubes by collaborating institutions according to the institutions' own protocols. For TCRbeta analysis, collaborators shipped samples as frozen whole blood, isolated PBMCs, or DNA extracted from either of those sample types. As concerns this clone: This clone's antigen is unknown. No much larger clone is present one base from it, and per-base qualities are unavailable.

The source material was peripheral blood. This TCR came from a woman aged 45-65 years with acute or convalescent COVID-19. Recombination connected TRBV4-2 to TRBJ1-1; TRBD1 aligns with 11 central bases. The base sequence is TGTGCCAGCAGCCGTCGAGGACAGGGGGCGCGCACTGAAGCTTTCTTT. Its protein reads: CASSRRGQGARTEAFF.